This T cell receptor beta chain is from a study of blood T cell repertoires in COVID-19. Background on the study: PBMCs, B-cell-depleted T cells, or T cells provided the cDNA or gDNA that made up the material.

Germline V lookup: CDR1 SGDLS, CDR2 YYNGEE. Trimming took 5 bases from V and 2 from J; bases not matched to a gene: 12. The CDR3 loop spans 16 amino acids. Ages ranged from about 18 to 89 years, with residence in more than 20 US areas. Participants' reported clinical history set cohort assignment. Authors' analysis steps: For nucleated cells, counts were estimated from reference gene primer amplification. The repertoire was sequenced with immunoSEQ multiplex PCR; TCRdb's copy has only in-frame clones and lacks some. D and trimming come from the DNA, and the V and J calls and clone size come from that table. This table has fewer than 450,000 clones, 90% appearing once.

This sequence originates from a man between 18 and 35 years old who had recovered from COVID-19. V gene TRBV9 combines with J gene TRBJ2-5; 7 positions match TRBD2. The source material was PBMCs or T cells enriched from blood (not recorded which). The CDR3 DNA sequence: TGTGCCAGCAGGGGAACTGGCGGGGGTTCACAAGAGACCCAGTACTTC. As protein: CASRGTGGGSQETQYF.